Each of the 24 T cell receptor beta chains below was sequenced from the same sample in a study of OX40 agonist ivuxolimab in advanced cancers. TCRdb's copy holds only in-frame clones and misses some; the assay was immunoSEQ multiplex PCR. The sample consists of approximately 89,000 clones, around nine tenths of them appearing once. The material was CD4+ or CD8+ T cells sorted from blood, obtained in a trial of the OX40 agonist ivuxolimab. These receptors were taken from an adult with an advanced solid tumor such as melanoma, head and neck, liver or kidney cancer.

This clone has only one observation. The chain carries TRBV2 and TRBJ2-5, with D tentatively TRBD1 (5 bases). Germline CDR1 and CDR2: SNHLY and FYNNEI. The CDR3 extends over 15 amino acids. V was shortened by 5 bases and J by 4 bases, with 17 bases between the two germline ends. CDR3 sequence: CASSPEATVGETQYF. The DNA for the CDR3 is TGTGCCAGCAGTCCCGAGGCGACAGTTGGAGAGACCCAGTACTTC.

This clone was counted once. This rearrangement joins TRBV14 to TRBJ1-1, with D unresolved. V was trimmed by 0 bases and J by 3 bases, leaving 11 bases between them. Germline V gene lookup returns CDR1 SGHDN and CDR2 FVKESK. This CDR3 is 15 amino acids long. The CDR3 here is CASSQERGKDTEAFF. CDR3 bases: TGTGCCAGCAGCCAAGAGCGGGGAAAGGACACTGAAGCTTTCTTT.

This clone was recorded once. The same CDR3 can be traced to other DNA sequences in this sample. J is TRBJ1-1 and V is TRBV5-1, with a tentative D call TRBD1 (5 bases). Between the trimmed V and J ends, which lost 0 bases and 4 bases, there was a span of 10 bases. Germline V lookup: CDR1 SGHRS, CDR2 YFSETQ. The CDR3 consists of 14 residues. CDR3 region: CASSLETGVTEAFF. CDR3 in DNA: TGCGCCAGCAGCTTGGAGACGGGGGTCACTGAAGCTTTCTTT.

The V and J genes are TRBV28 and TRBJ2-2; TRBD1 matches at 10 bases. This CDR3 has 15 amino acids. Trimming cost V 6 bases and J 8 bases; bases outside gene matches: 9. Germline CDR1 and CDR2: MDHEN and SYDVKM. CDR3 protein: CASSTPGQGWGELFF. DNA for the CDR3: TGTGCCAGCAGCACGCCGGGACAGGGGTGGGGGGAGCTGTTTTTT.

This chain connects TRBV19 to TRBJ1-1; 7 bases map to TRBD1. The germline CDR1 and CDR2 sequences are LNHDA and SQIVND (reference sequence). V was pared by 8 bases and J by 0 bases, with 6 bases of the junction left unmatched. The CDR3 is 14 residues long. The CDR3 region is CASGPGQMNTEAFF. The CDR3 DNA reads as TGTGCCAGTGGACCGGGACAGATGAACACTGAAGCTTTCTTT.

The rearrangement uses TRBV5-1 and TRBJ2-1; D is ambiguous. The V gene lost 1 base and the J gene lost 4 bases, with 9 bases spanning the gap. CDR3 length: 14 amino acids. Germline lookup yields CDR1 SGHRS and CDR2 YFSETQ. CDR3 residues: CASSLSGPYNEQFF. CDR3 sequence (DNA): TGCGCCAGCAGCTTGTCAGGACCTTACAATGAGCAGTTCTTC.

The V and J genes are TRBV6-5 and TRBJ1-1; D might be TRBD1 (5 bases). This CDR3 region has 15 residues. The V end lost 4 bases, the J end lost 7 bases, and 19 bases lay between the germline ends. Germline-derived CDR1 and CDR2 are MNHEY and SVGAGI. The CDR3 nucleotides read TGTGCCAGCAGTTTAGGGACGGTAGGGAAAGGTGAAGCTTTCTTT. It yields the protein CASSLGTVGKGEAFF.

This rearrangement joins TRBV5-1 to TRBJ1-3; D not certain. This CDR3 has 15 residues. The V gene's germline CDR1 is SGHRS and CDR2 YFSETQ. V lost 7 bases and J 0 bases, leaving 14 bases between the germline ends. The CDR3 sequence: CASRTGPHSGNTIYF. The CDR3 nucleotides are TGCGCCAGCCGGACCGGGCCCCACTCTGGAAACACCATATATTTT.

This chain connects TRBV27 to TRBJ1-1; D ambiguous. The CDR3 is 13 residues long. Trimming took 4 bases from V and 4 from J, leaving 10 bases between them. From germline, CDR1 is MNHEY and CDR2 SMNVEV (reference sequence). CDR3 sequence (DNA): TGTGCCAGCAGTTCCATAGTGGGCACTGAAGCTTTCTTT. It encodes CASSSIVGTEAFF.

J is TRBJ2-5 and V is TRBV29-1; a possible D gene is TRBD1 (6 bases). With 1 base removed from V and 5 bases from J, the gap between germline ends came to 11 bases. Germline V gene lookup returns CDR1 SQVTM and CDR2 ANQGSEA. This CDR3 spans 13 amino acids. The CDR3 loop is CSVEGGQGETQYF. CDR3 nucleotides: TGCAGCGTTGAAGGGGGTCAGGGGGAGACCCAGTACTTC.

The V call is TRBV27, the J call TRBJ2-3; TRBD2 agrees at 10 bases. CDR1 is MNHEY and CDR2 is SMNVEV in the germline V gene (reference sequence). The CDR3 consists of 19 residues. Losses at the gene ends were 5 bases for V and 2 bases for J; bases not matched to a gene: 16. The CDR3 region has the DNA TGTGCCAGCAGTGCCGCTGCGAAGCCTAGCGGGGGATACACAGATACGCAGTATTTT. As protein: CASSAAAKPSGGYTDTQYF.

The CDR3 DNA reads as TGTGCCAGCAGCTTAGCGGGACTGAACTATGGCTACACCTTC. This encodes CASSLAGLNYGYTF. The J gene is TRBJ1-2, the V gene TRBV7-8; D is perhaps TRBD1 (5 bases). The CDR3 has 14 residues. Between the trimmed V and J ends, which lost 0 bases and 2 bases, there was a span of 7 bases. Germline assignment: CDR1 SGHVS and CDR2 FQNEAQ.

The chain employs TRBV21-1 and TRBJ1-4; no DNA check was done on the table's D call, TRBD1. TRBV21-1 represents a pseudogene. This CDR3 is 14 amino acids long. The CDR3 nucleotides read TGTGCCAGCAGCGTCCAGGGGATTCGTGAAAAACTGTTTTTT. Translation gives CASSVQGIREKLFF.

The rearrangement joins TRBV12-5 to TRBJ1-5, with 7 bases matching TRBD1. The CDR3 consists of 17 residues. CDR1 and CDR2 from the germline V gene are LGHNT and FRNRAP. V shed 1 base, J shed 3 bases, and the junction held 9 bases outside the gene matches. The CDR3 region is CASGLGQGVGANQPQHF. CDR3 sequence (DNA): TGTGCTAGTGGTTTGGGACAGGGCGTGGGAGCCAATCAGCCCCAGCATTTT. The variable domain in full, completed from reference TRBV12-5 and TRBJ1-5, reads DARVTQTPRHKVTEMGQEVTMRCQPILGHNTVFWYRQTMMQGLELLAYFRNRAPLDDSGMPKDRFSAEMPDATLATLKIQPSEPRDSAVYFCASGLGQGVGANQPQHFGDGTRLSIL.

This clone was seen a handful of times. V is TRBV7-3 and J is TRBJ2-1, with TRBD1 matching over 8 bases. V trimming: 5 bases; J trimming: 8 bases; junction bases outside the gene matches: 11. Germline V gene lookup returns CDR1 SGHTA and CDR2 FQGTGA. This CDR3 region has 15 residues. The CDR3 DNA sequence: TGTGCCAGCAGCCCAAGACAGGGGCTTGGGGATGAGCAGTTCTTC. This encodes CASSPRQGLGDEQFF. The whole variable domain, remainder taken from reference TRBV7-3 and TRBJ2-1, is GAGVSQTPSNKVTEKGKYVELRCDPISGHTALYWYRQSLGQGPEFLIYFQGTGAADDSGLPNDRFFAVRPEGSVSTLKIQRTERGDSAVYLCASSPRQGLGDEQFFGPGTRLTVL.

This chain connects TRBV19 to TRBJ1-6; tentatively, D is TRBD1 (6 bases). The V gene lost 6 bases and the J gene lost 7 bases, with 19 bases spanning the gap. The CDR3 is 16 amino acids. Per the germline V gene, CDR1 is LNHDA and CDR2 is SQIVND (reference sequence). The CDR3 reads CASSDIQGMINSPLHF. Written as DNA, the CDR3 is TGTGCCAGTAGCGACATACAGGGAATGATAAATTCACCCCTCCACTTT.

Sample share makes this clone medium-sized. CDR3 bases: TGTGCCAGTAGTATAGATAGGGGCGGAACTAATGAAAAACTGTTTTTT. It encodes CASSIDRGGTNEKLFF. The V and J genes are TRBV19 and TRBJ1-4, with D perhaps TRBD1 (5 bases). The germline gives CDR1 LNHDA, CDR2 SQIVND (reference sequence). Between the trimmed V and J ends, which lost 0 bases and 1 base, there was a span of 9 bases. This CDR3 region has 16 residues.

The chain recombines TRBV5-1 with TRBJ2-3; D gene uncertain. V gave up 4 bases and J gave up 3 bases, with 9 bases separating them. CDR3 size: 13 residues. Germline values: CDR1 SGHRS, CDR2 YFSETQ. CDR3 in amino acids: CASSPSRTDTQYF. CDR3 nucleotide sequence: TGCGCCAGCAGCCCCTCTAGAACAGATACGCAGTATTTT.

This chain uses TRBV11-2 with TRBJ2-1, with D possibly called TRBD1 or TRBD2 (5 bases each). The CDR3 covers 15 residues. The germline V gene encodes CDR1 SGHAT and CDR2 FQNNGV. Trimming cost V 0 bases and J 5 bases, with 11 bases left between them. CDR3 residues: CASSLEGRAHNEQFF. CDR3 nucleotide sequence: TGTGCCAGCAGCTTAGAGGGACGGGCCCACAATGAGCAGTTCTTC.

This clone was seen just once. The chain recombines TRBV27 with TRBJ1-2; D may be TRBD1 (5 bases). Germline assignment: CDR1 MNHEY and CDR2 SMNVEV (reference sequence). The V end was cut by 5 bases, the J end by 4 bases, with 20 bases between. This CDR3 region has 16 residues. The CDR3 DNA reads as TGTGCCAGCAGTCCCCGGGCCCCGCTGAGGGGCTATGGCTACACCTTC. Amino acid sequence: CASSPRAPLRGYGYTF.

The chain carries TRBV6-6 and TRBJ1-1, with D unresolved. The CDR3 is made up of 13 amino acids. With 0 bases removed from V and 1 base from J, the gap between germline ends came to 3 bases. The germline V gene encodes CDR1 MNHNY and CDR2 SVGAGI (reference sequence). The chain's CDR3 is CASSYSWNTEAFF. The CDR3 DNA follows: TGTGCCAGCAGTTACTCTTGGAACACTGAAGCTTTCTTT.

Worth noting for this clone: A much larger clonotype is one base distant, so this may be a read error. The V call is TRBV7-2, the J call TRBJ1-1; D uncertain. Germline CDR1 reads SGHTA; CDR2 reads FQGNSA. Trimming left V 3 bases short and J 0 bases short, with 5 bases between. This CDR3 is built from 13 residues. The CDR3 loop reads CASSFQMNTEAFF. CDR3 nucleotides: TGTGCCAGCAGCTTTCAGATGAACACTGAAGCTTTCTTT.

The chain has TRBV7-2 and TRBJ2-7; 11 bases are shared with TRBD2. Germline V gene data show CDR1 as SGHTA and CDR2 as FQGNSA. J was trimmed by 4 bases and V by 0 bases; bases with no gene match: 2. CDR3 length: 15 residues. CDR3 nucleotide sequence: TGTGCCAGCAGCTTAGCGGCTAGCGGGGGGTACGAGCAGTACTTC. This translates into CASSLAASGGYEQYF.

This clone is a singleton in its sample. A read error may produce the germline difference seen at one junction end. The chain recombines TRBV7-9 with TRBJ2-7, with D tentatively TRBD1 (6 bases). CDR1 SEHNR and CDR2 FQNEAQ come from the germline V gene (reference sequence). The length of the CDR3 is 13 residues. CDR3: CASSLYTGQPHHF. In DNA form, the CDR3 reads TGTGCCAGCAGCTTATATACAGGGCAGCCTCACCATTTC.